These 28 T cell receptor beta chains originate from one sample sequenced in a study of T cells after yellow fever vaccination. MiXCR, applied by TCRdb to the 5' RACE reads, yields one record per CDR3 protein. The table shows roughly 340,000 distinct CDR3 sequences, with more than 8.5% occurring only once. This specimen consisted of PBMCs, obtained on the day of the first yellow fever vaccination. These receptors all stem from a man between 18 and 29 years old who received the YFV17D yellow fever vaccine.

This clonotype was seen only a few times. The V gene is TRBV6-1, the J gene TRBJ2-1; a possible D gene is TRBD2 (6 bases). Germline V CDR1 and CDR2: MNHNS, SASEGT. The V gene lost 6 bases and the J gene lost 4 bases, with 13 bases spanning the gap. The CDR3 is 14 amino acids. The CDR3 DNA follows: TGTGCCAGCAGGGGGGGAGTTACGTACAATGAGCAGTTCTTC. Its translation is CASRGGVTYNEQFF.

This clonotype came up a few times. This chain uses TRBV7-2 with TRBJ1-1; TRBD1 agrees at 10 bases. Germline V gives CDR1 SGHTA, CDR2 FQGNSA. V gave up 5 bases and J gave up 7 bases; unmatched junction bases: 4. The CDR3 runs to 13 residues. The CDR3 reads CASSRDRGVEAFF. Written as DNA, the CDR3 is TGTGCCAGCAGCCGGGACAGGGGAGTTGAAGCTTTCTTT.

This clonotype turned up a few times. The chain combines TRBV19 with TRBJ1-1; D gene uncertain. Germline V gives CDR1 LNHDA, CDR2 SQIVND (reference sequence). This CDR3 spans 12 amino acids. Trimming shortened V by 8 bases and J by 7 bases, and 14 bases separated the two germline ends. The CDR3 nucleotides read TGTGCCAGTCTCATAGCCGGGAGTGAAGCTTTCTTT. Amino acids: CASLIAGSEAFF.

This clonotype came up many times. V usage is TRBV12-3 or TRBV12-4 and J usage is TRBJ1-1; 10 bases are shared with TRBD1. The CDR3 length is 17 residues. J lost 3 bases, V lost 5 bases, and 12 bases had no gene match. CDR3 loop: CASSPSGQGIWDTEAFF. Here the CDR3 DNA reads TGTGCCAGCAGTCCCTCGGGACAGGGGATTTGGGACACTGAAGCTTTCTTT.

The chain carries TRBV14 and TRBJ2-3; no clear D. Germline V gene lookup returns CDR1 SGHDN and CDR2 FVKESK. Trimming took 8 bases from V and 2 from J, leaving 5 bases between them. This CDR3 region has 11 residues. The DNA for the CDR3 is TGTGCCAGCGCGAACACAGATACGCAGTATTTT. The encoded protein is CASANTDTQYF. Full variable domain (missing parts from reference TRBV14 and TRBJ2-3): EAGVTQFPSHSVIEKGQTVTLRCDPISGHDNLYWYRRVMGKEIKFLLHFVKESKQDESGMPNNRFLAERTGGTYSTLKVQPAELEDSGVYFCASANTDTQYFGPGTRLTVL.

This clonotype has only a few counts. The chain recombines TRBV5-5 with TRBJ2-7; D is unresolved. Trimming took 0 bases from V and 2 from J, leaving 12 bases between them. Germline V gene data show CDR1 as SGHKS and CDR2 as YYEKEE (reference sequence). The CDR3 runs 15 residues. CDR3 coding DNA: TGTGCCAGCAGCTTGGATGCGTTGATTACCTACGAGCAGTACTTC. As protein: CASSLDALITYEQYF.

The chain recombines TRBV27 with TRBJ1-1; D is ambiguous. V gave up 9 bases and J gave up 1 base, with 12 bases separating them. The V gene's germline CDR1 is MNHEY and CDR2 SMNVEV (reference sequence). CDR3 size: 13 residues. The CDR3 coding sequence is TGTGCCAGTCAAATTAACAGGAACACTGAAGCTTTCTTT. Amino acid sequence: CASQINRNTEAFF.

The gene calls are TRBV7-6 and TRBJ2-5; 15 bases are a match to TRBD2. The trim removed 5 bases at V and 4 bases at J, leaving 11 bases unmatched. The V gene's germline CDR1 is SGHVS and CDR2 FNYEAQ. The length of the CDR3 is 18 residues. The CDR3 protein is CASSPRWTSGGAGETQYF. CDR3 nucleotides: TGTGCCAGCAGCCCTCGGTGGACTAGCGGGGGGGCAGGAGAGACCCAGTACTTC.

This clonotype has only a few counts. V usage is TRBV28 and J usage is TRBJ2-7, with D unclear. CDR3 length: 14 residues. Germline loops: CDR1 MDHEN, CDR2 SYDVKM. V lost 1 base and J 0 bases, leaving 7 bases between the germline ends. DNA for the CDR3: TGTGCCAGCAGTTTATATGGTTTCTCCTACGAGCAGTACGTC. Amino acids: CASSLYGFSYEQYV.

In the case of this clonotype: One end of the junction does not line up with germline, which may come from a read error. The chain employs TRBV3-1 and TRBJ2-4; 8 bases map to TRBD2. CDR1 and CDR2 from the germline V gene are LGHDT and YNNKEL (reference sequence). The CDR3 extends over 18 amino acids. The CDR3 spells CACSPGTIAGTAKNIQYF. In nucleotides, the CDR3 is TGTGCCTGCAGCCCCGGGACGATAGCGGGGACTGCCAAAAACATTCAGTACTTC.

The CDR3 spells CASISNKNYGYTF. Written as DNA, the CDR3 is TGTGCCAGCATCTCCAACAAAAACTATGGCTACACCTTC. The chain carries TRBV6-2 or TRBV6-3 and TRBJ1-2, with D unresolved. The CDR3 is 13 amino acids. V gave up 7 bases and J gave up 2 bases, with 11 bases separating them. Germline V gene sequence: CDR1 MNHEY, CDR2 SVGEGT.

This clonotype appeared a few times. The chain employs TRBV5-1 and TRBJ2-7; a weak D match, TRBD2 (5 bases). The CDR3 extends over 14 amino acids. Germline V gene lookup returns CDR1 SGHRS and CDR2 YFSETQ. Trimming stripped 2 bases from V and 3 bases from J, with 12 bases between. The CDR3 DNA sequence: TGCGCCAGCAGCTTTTCCTTCGGGGACTACGAGCAGTACGTC. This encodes CASSFSFGDYEQYV.

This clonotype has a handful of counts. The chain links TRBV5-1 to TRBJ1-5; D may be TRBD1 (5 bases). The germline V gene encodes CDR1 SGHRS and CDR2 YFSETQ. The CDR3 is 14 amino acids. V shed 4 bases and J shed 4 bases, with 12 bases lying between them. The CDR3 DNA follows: TGCGCCAGCAGCGTGGGACCGGAGAATCAGCCCCAGCATTTT. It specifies CASSVGPENQPQHF.

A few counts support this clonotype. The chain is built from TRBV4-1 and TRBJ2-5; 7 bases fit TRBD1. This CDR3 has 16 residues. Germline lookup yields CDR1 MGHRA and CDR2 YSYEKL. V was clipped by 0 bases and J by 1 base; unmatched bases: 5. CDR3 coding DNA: TGCGCCAGCAGCCAAGAAGGCTACAGGGGCCAAGAGACCCAGTACTTC. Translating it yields CASSQEGYRGQETQYF.

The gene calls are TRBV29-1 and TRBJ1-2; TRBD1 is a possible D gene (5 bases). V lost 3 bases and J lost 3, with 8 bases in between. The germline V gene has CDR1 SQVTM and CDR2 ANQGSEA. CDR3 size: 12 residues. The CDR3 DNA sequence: TGCAGCGTTGACCCAGGGCACTATGGCTACACCTTC. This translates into CSVDPGHYGYTF.

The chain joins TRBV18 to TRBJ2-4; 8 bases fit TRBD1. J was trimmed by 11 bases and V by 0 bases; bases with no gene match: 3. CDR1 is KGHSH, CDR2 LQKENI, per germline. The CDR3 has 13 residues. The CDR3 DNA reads TGTGCCAGCTCACCACCGTTGGACAGGGTTCAGTACTTC. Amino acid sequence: CASSPPLDRVQYF. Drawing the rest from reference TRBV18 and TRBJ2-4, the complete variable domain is NAGVMQNPRHLVRRRGQEARLRCSPMKGHSHVYWYRQLPEEGLKFMVYLQKENIIDESGMPKERFSAEFPKEGPSILRIQQVVRGDSAAYFCASSPPLDRVQYFGAGTRLSVL.

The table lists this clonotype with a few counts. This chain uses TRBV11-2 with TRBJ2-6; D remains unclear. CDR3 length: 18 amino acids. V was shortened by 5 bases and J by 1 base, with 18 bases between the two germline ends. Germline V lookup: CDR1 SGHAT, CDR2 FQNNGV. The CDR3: CASSPLLDLPSGANVLTF. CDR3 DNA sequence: TGTGCCAGCAGCCCCTTACTTGACTTACCATCTGGGGCCAACGTCCTGACTTTC.

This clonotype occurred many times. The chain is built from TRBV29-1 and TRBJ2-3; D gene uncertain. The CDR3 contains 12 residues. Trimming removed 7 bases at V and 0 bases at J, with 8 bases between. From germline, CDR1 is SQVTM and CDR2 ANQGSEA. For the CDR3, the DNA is TGCAGCGGGACGGGTAGCACAGATACGCAGTATTTT. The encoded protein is CSGTGSTDTQYF.

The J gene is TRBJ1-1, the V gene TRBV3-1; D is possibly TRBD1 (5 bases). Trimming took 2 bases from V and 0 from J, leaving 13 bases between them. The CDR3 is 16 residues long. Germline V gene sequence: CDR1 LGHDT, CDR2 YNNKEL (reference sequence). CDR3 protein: CASSQIWGGMNTEAFF. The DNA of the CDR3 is TGTGCCAGCAGCCAAATCTGGGGCGGGATGAACACTGAAGCTTTCTTT.

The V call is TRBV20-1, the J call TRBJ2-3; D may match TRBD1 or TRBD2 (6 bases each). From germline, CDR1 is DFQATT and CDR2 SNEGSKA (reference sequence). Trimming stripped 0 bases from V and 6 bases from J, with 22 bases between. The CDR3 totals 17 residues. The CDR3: CSARDWATGGPWDTQYF. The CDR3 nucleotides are TGCAGTGCTAGAGATTGGGCTACCGGGGGCCCTTGGGATACGCAGTATTTT.

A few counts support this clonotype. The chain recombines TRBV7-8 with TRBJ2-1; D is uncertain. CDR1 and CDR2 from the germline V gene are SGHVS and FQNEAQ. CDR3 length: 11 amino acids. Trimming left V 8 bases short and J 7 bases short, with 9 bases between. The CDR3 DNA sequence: TGTGCCAGCCGGTCGGCTAATGAGCAGTTCTTC. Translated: CASRSANEQFF.

In nucleotides, the CDR3 is TGTGCCAGCAGTTCGGACAGAGTATTCTCGGATACGCAGTATTTT. As protein: CASSSDRVFSDTQYF. The chain employs TRBV6-5 and TRBJ2-3; weak D call: TRBD1 (6 bases). Looked up from germline, CDR1 is MNHEY and CDR2 is SVGAGI. This CDR3 is 15 amino acids long. V lost 4 bases to trimming and J lost 6 bases, with 17 bases between them.

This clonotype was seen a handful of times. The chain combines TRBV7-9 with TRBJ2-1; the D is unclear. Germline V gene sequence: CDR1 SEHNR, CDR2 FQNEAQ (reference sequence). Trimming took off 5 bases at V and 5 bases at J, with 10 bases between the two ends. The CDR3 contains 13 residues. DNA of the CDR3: TGTGCCAGCAGCATATTCGACAACAATGAGCAGTTCTTC. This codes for CASSIFDNNEQFF.

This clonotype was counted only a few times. Written as DNA, the CDR3 is TGCGCCAGCAGCCAAGATTTACCAGGGGAGAACACTGAAGCTTTCTTT. As protein: CASSQDLPGENTEAFF. The V call is TRBV4-3, the J call TRBJ1-1; D is possibly TRBD1 (6 bases). Trimming shortened V by 0 bases and J by 1 base, and 12 bases separated the two germline ends. The CDR3 has 16 residues. The germline CDR1 and CDR2 sequences are LGHNA and YSLEER.

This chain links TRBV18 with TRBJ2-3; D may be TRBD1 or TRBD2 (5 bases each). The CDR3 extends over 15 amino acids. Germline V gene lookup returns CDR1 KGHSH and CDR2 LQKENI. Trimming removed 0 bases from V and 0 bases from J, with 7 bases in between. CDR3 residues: CASSPPWGSTDTQYF. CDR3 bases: TGTGCCAGCTCACCACCTTGGGGGAGCACAGATACGCAGTATTTT.

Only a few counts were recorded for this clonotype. The CDR3 region has the DNA TGCGCCAGCAGCCAAGCGCGACTAGCAGTGAATGAGCAGTTCTTC. Translation gives CASSQARLAVNEQFF. The rearrangement joins TRBV4-1 to TRBJ2-1; 7 positions match TRBD2. CDR3 length: 15 residues. V was clipped by 1 base and J by 7 bases; unmatched bases: 7. Germline values: CDR1 MGHRA, CDR2 YSYEKL.

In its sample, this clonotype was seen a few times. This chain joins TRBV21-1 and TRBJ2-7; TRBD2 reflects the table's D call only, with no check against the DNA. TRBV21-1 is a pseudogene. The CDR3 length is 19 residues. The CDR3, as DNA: TGTGCCAGCAGCAAAAAGGGGGGTGGGTCCTCCAACCTCTCCTACGAGCAGTACTTC. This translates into CASSKKGGGSSNLSYEQYF.

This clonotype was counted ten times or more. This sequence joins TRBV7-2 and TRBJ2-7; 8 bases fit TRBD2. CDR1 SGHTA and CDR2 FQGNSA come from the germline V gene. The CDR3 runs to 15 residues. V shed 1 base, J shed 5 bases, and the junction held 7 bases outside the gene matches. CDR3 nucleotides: TGTGCCAGCAGCTTAGTCGGACTAGCTTCCCACGAGCAGTACGTC. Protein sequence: CASSLVGLASHEQYV.